A single sample is the source of the 28 T cell receptor beta chains below, sequenced in a study of cytomegalovirus exposure and HLA in healthy donors. The PCR had 60 Vbeta and 13 Jbeta primers. Clones were read by immunoSEQ multiplex PCR, and TCRdb kept only the in-frame ones, dropping some. The sample yields 60,000 to 70,000 clones, around 68% seen once. Input material: PBMCs. The receptors come from a man between 50 and 59 years old in good health and CMV-seropositive.

This sequence joins TRBV29-1 and TRBJ2-7, with D maybe TRBD1 (6 bases). Germline assignment: CDR1 SQVTM and CDR2 ANQGSEA. Trimming took 5 bases from V and 2 from J, leaving 13 bases between them. The CDR3 loop spans 13 amino acids. As DNA, the CDR3 is TGCAGCGTTCTGGTACCAGGGGCCTACGAGCAGTACTTC. Its translation: CSVLVPGAYEQYF.

This clone has a single count. The rearrangement joins TRBV25-1 to TRBJ1-3; 8 positions agree with TRBD1. V lost 3 bases to trimming and J lost 2 bases; unmatched junction nucleotides: 3. The CDR3 contains 15 residues. From germline, CDR1 is MGHDK and CDR2 SYGVNS. CDR3 region: CASSDPTGAGNTIYF. The CDR3, as DNA: TGTGCCAGCAGTGACCCGACAGGGGCTGGAAACACCATATATTTT.

The chain recombines TRBV6-5 with TRBJ2-3; 10 bases are a match to TRBD2. V lost 3 bases, J lost 2 bases, and 2 bases stayed unmatched. Germline assignment: CDR1 MNHEY and CDR2 SVGAGI. The CDR3 is made up of 15 amino acids. The CDR3 DNA follows: TGTGCCAGCAGTTATCTAGCGGGGGCCACAGATACGCAGTATTTT. Its protein is CASSYLAGATDTQYF.

In its sample, this clone was seen a few times. The chain combines TRBV28 with TRBJ2-7; 8 bases agree with TRBD2. The germline gives CDR1 MDHEN, CDR2 SYDVKM. The V and J ends lost 2 bases and 9 bases, in that order; junction bases with no gene match: 12. The CDR3 spans 15 residues. In nucleotides, the CDR3 is TGTGCCAGCAGTTTAGCGGGAGGCCCTCTCTCAGGGCAGTACTTC. Translated: CASSLAGGPLSGQYF.

The rearrangement uses TRBV7-3 and TRBJ2-1; 10 bases are a match to TRBD2. Germline-derived CDR1 and CDR2 are SGHTA and FQGTGA. V lost 2 bases, J lost 8 bases, and 9 bases stayed unmatched. This CDR3 contains 16 residues. CDR3 nucleotide sequence: TGTGCCAGCAGCTTAGGGCTAGCGGGAGTAAGCGATGAGCAGTTCTTC. Amino acids: CASSLGLAGVSDEQFF. Looking up the rest from reference TRBV7-3 and TRBJ2-1 gives the full variable domain: GAGVSQTPSNKVTEKGKYVELRCDPISGHTALYWYRQSLGQGPEFLIYFQGTGAADDSGLPNDRFFAVRPEGSVSTLKIQRTERGDSAVYLCASSLGLAGVSDEQFFGPGTRLTVL.

The gene calls are TRBV2 and TRBJ2-2, with 7 bases aligning to TRBD1. CDR3 length equals 11 residues. The germline V gene encodes CDR1 SNHLY and CDR2 FYNNEI. J was trimmed by 6 bases and V by 11 bases; bases with no gene match: 3. CDR3 region: CAGQAPGELFF. CDR3 nucleotide sequence: TGTGCCGGACAGGCTCCCGGGGAGCTGTTTTTT.

The chain joins TRBV9 to TRBJ2-5; TRBD1 might be the D (6 bases). With 4 bases removed from V and 5 bases from J, the gap between germline ends came to 15 bases. The CDR3 spans 14 residues. Germline CDR1 is SGDLS and CDR2 is YYNGEE. The CDR3 DNA is TGTGCCAGCAGCCCCAGACCCCAGGGGGAGACCCAGTACTTC. It is translated as CASSPRPQGETQYF.

This clone has just a few counts. The J gene is TRBJ1-1, the V gene TRBV10-1; 7 bases match TRBD1. V shed 2 bases and J 3 bases; nucleotides not matched to a gene: 21. CDR1 and CDR2 (germline): WNHNN, SYGVQD (reference sequence). This CDR3 is 20 amino acids long. CDR3 bases: TGCGCCAGCAGTGAGGAGTCTAGGTCGAGGGCAGGGGGTAAGGACACTGAAGCTTTCTTT. It translates to CASSEESRSRAGGKDTEAFF.

V is TRBV4-2 and J is TRBJ2-1; D gene unclear. Germline-derived CDR1 and CDR2 are LGHNA and YNFKEQ. The V and J ends lost 0 bases and 2 bases respectively, with 5 bases between them. The CDR3 covers 14 residues. The DNA of the CDR3 is TGTGCCAGCAGCCAAGATACTGCCTACAATGAGCAGTTCTTC. It is translated as CASSQDTAYNEQFF.

The chain carries TRBV27 and TRBJ2-2; D remains ambiguous. The V gene's germline CDR1 is MNHEY and CDR2 SMNVEV (reference sequence). Between the trimmed V and J ends, which lost 4 bases and 4 bases, there was a span of 13 bases. There are 15 residues in the CDR3. CDR3 in amino acids: CASSSILGSTGELFF. The CDR3 region has the DNA TGTGCCAGCAGTTCGATCCTCGGTTCCACCGGGGAGCTGTTTTTT.

The chain couples TRBV5-1 to TRBJ1-6; possible D gene TRBD1, 6 bases. Trimming took off 3 bases at V and 7 bases at J, with 14 bases between the two ends. CDR3 length: 15 amino acids. The germline V gene has CDR1 SGHRS and CDR2 YFSETQ. The DNA for the CDR3 is TGCGCCAGCAGCTCGTCACAGGGCGAGAATTCACCCCTCCACTTT. Its protein is CASSSSQGENSPLHF.

This clone came up a few times. V usage is TRBV5-5 and J usage is TRBJ2-6; 9 bases are a match to TRBD1. Germline assignment: CDR1 SGHKS and CDR2 YYEKEE (reference sequence). The CDR3 extends over 19 amino acids. V lost 6 bases to trimming and J lost 3 bases; unmatched junction nucleotides: 16. Here the CDR3 DNA reads TGTGCCAGCATCGACCCACGGACAGGGGTAAAGGTTGGGGCCAACGTCCTGACTTTC. Translation: CASIDPRTGVKVGANVLTF.

The chain has TRBV6-5 and TRBJ2-7; 13 bases agree with TRBD2. The germline V gene has CDR1 MNHEY and CDR2 SVGAGI. J was trimmed by 2 bases and V by 6 bases; bases with no gene match: 4. This CDR3 contains 15 residues. The CDR3 bases are TGTGCCAGCAGGCCCGGACTAGCGGGAGCCTACGAGCAGTACTTC. Translated: CASRPGLAGAYEQYF.

V gene TRBV29-1 combines with J gene TRBJ1-2; 8 bases are a match to TRBD1. The CDR3 sequence is 15 residues long. From germline, CDR1 is SQVTM and CDR2 ANQGSEA. V was pared by 5 bases and J by 7 bases, with 15 bases of the junction left unmatched. As DNA, the CDR3 is TGCAGCGTTTTGGACAGGGCACCTCTGAGGGGTGGCTACACCTTC. This translates into CSVLDRAPLRGGYTF. Variable domain in full (rest from reference TRBV29-1 and TRBJ1-2): SAVISQKPSRDICQRGTSLTIQCQVDSQVTMMFWYRQQPGQSLTLIATANQGSEATYESGFVIDKFPISRPNLTFSTLTVSNMSPEDSSIYLCSVLDRAPLRGGYTFGSGTRLTVV.

The rearrangement uses TRBV14 and TRBJ1-2, with 7 bases fitting TRBD1. The CDR3 has 14 amino acids. The V and J ends lost 4 bases and 4 bases, in that order; junction bases with no gene match: 6. The germline V gene has CDR1 SGHDN and CDR2 FVKESK. In DNA form, the CDR3 reads TGTGCCAGCAGCCGCGAGGGGGCTGCCTATGGCTACACCTTC. Translated, it gives CASSREGAAYGYTF.

The chain recombines TRBV27 with TRBJ1-1; possible D gene TRBD1, 5 bases. Germline-derived CDR1 and CDR2 are MNHEY and SMNVEV (reference sequence). With 2 bases removed from V and 4 bases from J, the gap between germline ends came to 11 bases. This CDR3 region has 14 residues. CDR3 DNA sequence: TGTGCCAGCAGTTTAGGGGGGGTTCCCACTGAAGCTTTCTTT. Translating it yields CASSLGGVPTEAFF.

In its sample, this clone was seen a few times. The chain combines TRBV9 with TRBJ2-3; 11 nucleotides align to TRBD2. Germline CDR1 and CDR2: SGDLS and YYNGEE. Trimming at V came to 8 bases and at J to 2 bases, leaving 13 bases not matched to a gene. The CDR3 is 17 residues long. The CDR3 DNA is TGTGCCAGTACGGGACTAGCGGAGAAAAATCCCACAGATACGCAGTATTTT. It specifies CASTGLAEKNPTDTQYF.

This clone was detected only a few times. The J gene is TRBJ1-2, the V gene TRBV6-5; TRBD1 might be the D (5 bases). Germline values: CDR1 MNHEY, CDR2 SVGAGI. The CDR3 length is 14 residues. Deletions cut 6 bases from V and 4 bases from J, with 15 bases between. The chain's CDR3 is CASRTGTVSYGYTF. DNA of the CDR3: TGTGCCAGCAGAACGGGGACTGTTAGCTATGGCTACACCTTC.

The chain has TRBV6-4 and TRBJ1-1, with D tentatively TRBD1 (6 bases). V lost 2 bases to trimming and J lost 8 bases, with 12 bases between them. Per the germline V gene, CDR1 is MRHNA and CDR2 is SNTAGT. This CDR3 region has 13 residues. The CDR3 spells CASSDRGGREAFF. The CDR3 DNA is TGTGCCAGCAGTGACAGGGGGGGGCGAGAAGCTTTCTTT.

This clone was detected a few times. The CDR3, as DNA: TGCGCCAGCAGCTTTCAGGGGAACACTGAAGCTTTCTTT. Residues: CASSFQGNTEAFF. The chain uses TRBV5-1 and TRBJ1-1, with D possibly TRBD1 on 5 matching bases. Germline CDR1 reads SGHRS; CDR2 reads YFSETQ. Trimming took 2 bases from V and 1 from J, leaving 6 bases between them. The CDR3 contains 13 residues.

The chain has TRBV25-1 and TRBJ2-5; a possible D gene is TRBD1 (5 bases). The length of the CDR3 is 12 residues. V was pared by 4 bases and J by 5 bases, with 8 bases between. Germline CDR1 MGHDK, CDR2 SYGVNS. The CDR3 DNA follows: TGTGCCAGCAGTGGTTCAGGGGAGACCCAGTACTTC. Encoded protein: CASSGSGETQYF.

This clone was detected a few times. The chain is built from TRBV19 and TRBJ2-2; 9 positions agree with TRBD1. CDR1 LNHDA and CDR2 SQIVND come from the germline V gene (reference sequence). V lost 7 bases, J lost 5 bases, and 5 bases stayed unmatched. The CDR3 has 14 residues. As DNA, the CDR3 is TGTGCCAGTATTGGGACAGGGAGGACCGGGGAGCTGTTTTTT. This translates into CASIGTGRTGELFF.

In this sample, this clone turned up a few times. The CDR3 bases are TGTGCCAGCAGCCCCACAACTAATGAAAAACTGTTTTTT. As protein: CASSPTTNEKLFF. The rearrangement links TRBV7-9 to TRBJ1-4; the D is unclear. The germline V gene encodes CDR1 SEHNR and CDR2 FQNEAQ (reference sequence). There are 13 residues in the CDR3. The germline V and J ends were trimmed by 5 bases and 0 bases, with 4 bases remaining between them. The full variable domain, with the rest looked up from reference TRBV7-9 and TRBJ1-4, is DTGVSQNPRHKITKRGQNVTFRCDPISEHNRLYWYRQTLGQGPEFLTYFQNEAQLEKSRLLSDRFSAERPKGSFSTLEIQRTEQGDSAMYLCASSPTTNEKLFFGSGTQLSVL.

The chain links TRBV5-1 to TRBJ2-5, with a possible D match to TRBD2 (6 bases). This CDR3 comprises 13 residues. The germline gives CDR1 SGHRS, CDR2 YFSETQ. Trimming stripped 5 bases from V and 13 bases from J, with 21 bases between. The CDR3 DNA reads as TGCGCCAGCAGACTCCCGAGCGCGGGGACTTCGTACTTC. As protein: CASRLPSAGTSYF.

The V call is TRBV30, the J call TRBJ1-3; TRBD1 matches at 7 bases. The CDR3 runs 17 residues. Germline-derived CDR1 and CDR2 are GTSNPN and SVGIG (reference sequence). Germline trimming cut 0 bases from V and 3 bases from J; bases unmatched to any gene: 11. CDR3 sequence: CAWSVSLRDRRGNTIYF. CDR3 nucleotide sequence: TGTGCCTGGAGTGTAAGTTTGAGGGACAGACGTGGAAACACCATATATTTT.

The genes are TRBV7-3 and TRBJ2-2; 8 bases line up with TRBD2. The CDR3 totals 17 residues. Germline lookup yields CDR1 SGHTA and CDR2 FQGTGA. V lost 5 bases, J lost 3 bases, and 11 bases stayed unmatched. CDR3 sequence (DNA): TGTGCCAGCAGCGCACAAGGAGGAGCGGGAGACACCGGGGAGCTGTTTTTT. Translated: CASSAQGGAGDTGELFF.

The chain joins TRBV27 to TRBJ1-2; 7 bases match TRBD1. The CDR3 contains 15 residues. The germline V gene encodes CDR1 MNHEY and CDR2 SMNVEV (reference sequence). V shed 6 bases and J 3 bases; nucleotides not matched to a gene: 10. CDR3 bases: TGTGCCAGCAGCCTCAGGGGGTACAGGGACTATGGCTACACCTTC. Its protein is CASSLRGYRDYGYTF.

The rearrangement uses TRBV30 and TRBJ1-2; TRBD1 matches 7 bases. The CDR3 spans 14 residues. Germline-derived CDR1 and CDR2 are GTSNPN and SVGIG (reference sequence). V lost 3 bases and J lost 4; bases outside the gene matches: 8. The CDR3 spells CAWSPTGKGYGYTF. DNA of the CDR3: TGTGCCTGGAGCCCGACAGGGAAGGGCTATGGCTACACCTTC.